These 8 T cell receptor beta chains share one sample of origin, sequenced in a study of blood T cells in healthy people across ages. For the second PCR, which ran for about 6 to 11 cycles, a sample-barcoded 5' primer and a J-beta primer mix were used. TCRdb redid the calling of the 5' RACE reads with MiXCR, one entry per CDR3 protein. The sample has 800,000 to 900,000 distinct CDR3 sequences; 60% to 80% are singletons. What was sequenced was blood. The receptors shown here come from a man younger than 45 in good health.

The V gene is TRBV6-2 or TRBV6-3, the J gene TRBJ2-1; D unresolved. Germline V gene data show CDR1 as MNHEY and CDR2 as SVGEGT. The CDR3 contains 13 residues. Trimming removed 6 bases at V and 4 bases at J, with 10 bases between. CDR3 sequence reads: CASSVTAYNEQFF. DNA of the CDR3: TGTGCCAGCAGCGTAACAGCGTACAATGAGCAGTTCTTC.

The genes are TRBV20-1 and TRBJ2-6; 8 nucleotides agree with TRBD1. Germline CDR1 DFQATT, CDR2 SNEGSKA (reference sequence). The CDR3 consists of 15 residues. V gave up 6 bases and J gave up 0 bases; unmatched junction bases: 4. The CDR3 loop is CSAGTGGSGANVLTF. The CDR3 DNA reads TGCAGTGCCGGAACAGGGGGCTCTGGGGCCAACGTCCTGACTTTC.

The chain has TRBV6-6 and TRBJ1-2; TRBD1 is a possible D gene (6 bases). Trimming removed 6 bases from V and 3 bases from J, with 17 bases in between. The CDR3 runs to 15 residues. Germline assignment: CDR1 MNHNY and CDR2 SVGAGI (reference sequence). The CDR3 coding sequence is TGTGCCAGCAGCCAGACAAACAGGGCCCACTATGGCTACACCTTC. Translation: CASSQTNRAHYGYTF.

V gene TRBV5-1 combines with J gene TRBJ2-7; TRBD1 aligns across 9 bases. CDR1 is SGHRS, CDR2 YFSETQ, per germline. V trimming: 7 bases; J trimming: 4 bases; junction bases outside the gene matches: 9. This CDR3 is 14 amino acids long. The CDR3 here is CASATGTGLYEQYF. CDR3 sequence (DNA): TGCGCCAGCGCAACCGGGACAGGGTTGTACGAGCAGTACTTC. Together with reference TRBV5-1 and TRBJ2-7, the CDR3 gives the full variable domain: KAGVTQTPRYLIKTRGQQVTLSCSPISGHRSVSWYQQTPGQGLQFLFEYFSETQRNKGNFPGRFSGRQFSNSRSEMNVSTLELGDSALYLCASATGTGLYEQYFGPGTRLTVT.

This chain uses TRBV5-5 with TRBJ1-5; TRBD1 matches at 7 bases. Per germline, CDR1 SGHKS and CDR2 YYEKEE (reference sequence). J gave up 6 bases and V 4 bases, and 10 bases lay outside the gene matches. The CDR3 contains 15 residues. CDR3 loop: CASSRDTGVSQPQHF. CDR3 coding DNA: TGTGCCAGCAGCCGAGATACAGGGGTAAGTCAGCCCCAGCATTTT. The whole variable domain, remainder taken from reference TRBV5-5 and TRBJ1-5, is DAGVTQSPTHLIKTRGQQVTLRCSPISGHKSVSWYQQVLGQGPQFIFQYYEKEERGRGNFPDRFSARQFPNYSSELNVNALLLGDSALYLCASSRDTGVSQPQHFGDGTRLSIL.

The chain uses TRBV15 and TRBJ1-2, with D maybe TRBD1 (6 bases). Germline V CDR1 and CDR2: LNHNV, YYDKDF (reference sequence). CDR3 length: 16 residues. Trimming cost V 1 base and J 0 bases, with 12 bases left between them. CDR3 in DNA: TGTGCCACCAGCAGAGCGGGGACACTGTCTAACTATGGCTACACCTTC. Protein product: CATSRAGTLSNYGYTF.

In DNA form, the CDR3 reads TGTGCCAGCAGCTTAGCGAACAGGGCGGTAGATACGCAGTATTTT. As protein: CASSLANRAVDTQYF. V gene TRBV7-6 combines with J gene TRBJ2-3, with TRBD1 as a possible D gene (6 bases). The CDR3 has 15 residues. V was cut by 0 bases and J by 5 bases, with 12 bases left in between. The V gene's germline CDR1 is SGHVS and CDR2 FNYEAQ.

V usage is TRBV28 and J usage is TRBJ2-7, with D possibly matching TRBD1 (5 bases). The J call could be wrong; TRBJ2-5 is a better fit for the DNA end. The germline CDR1 and CDR2 sequences are MDHEN and SYDVKM. The CDR3 is 11 residues long. The CDR3 loop is CASTRAETQYF. The CDR3 coding sequence is TGTGCCAGCACCAGGGCAGAGACCCAGTACTTC.